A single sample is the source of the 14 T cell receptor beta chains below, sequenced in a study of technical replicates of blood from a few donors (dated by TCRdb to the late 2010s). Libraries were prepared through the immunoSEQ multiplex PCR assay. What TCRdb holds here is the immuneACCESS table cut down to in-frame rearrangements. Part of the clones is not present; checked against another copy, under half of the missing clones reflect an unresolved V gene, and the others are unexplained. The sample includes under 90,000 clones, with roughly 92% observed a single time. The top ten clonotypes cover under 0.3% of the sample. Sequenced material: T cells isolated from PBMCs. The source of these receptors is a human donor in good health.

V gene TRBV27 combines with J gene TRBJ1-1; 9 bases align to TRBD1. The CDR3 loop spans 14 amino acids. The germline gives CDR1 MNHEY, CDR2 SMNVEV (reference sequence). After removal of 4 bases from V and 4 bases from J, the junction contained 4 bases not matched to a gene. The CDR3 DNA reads TGTGCCAGCAGTTCCCGACAGGGGGGCACTGAAGCTTTCTTT. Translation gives CASSSRQGGTEAFF.

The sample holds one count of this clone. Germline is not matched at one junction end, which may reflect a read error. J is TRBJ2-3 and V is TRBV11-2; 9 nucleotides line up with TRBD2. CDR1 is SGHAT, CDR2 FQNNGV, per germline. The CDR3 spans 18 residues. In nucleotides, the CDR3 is TGTGCCAGCAGCTTAGTGAGTAGGGTGGCTAGCGGGGTTCCGGCGAAGGATTTT. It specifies CASSLVSRVASGVPAKDF.

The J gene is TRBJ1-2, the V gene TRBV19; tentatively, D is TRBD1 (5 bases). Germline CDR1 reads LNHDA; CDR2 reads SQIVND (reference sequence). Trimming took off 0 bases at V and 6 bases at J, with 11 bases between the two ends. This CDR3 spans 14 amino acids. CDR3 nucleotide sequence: TGTGCCAGTAGTATAGATAGGGGAAAAAATGGCTACACCTTC. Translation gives CASSIDRGKNGYTF. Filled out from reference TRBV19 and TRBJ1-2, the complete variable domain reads DGGITQSPKYLFRKEGQNVTLSCEQNLNHDAMYWYRQDPGQGLRLIYYSQIVNDFQKGDIAEGYSVSREKKESFPLTVTSAQKNPTAFYLCASSIDRGKNGYTFGSGTRLTVV.

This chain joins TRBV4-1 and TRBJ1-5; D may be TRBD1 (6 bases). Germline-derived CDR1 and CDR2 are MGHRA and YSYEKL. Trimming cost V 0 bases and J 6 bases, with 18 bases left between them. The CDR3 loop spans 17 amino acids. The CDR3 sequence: CASSQDPRQGSSQPQHF. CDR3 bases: TGCGCCAGCAGCCAAGATCCCAGGCAGGGGTCATCTCAGCCCCAGCATTTT.

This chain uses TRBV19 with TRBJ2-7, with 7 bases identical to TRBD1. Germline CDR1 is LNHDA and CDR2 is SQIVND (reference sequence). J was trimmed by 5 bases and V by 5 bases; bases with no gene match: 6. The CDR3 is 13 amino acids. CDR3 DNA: TGTGCCAGTAGTGAAGGGGGCGCTGACGAGCAGTACTTC. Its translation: CASSEGGADEQYF.

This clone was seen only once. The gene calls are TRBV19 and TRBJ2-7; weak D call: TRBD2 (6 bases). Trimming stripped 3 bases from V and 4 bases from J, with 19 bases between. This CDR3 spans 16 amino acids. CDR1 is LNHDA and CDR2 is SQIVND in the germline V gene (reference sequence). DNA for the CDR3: TGTGCCAGTAGTATCGGGCGAGCGGGCCTACTTTACGAGCAGTACTTC. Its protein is CASSIGRAGLLYEQYF.

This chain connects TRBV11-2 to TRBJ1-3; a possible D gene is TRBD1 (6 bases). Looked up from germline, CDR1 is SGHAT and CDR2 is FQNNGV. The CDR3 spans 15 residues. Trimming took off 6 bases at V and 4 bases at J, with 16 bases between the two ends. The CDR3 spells CASRGGGPAGNTIYF. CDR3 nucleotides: TGTGCCAGCAGAGGGGGGGGGCCTGCCGGAAACACCATATATTTT.

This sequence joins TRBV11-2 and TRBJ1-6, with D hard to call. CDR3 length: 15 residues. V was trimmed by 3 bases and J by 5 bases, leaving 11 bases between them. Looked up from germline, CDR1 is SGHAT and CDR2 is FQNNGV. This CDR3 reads CASSLILQNNSPLHF. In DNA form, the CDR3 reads TGTGCCAGCAGCTTGATCCTCCAGAATAATTCACCCCTCCACTTT.

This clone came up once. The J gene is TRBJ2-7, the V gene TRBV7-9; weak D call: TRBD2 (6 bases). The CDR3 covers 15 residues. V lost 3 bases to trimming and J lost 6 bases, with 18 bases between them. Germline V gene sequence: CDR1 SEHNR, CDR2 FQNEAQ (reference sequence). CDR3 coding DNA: TGTGCCAGCAGCTTTTTCCGGGAGATTGGCTCCGAGCAGTACTTC. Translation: CASSFFREIGSEQYF. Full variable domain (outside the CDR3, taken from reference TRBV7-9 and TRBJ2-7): DTGVSQNPRHKITKRGQNVTFRCDPISEHNRLYWYRQTLGQGPEFLTYFQNEAQLEKSRLLSDRFSAERPKGSFSTLEIQRTEQGDSAMYLCASSFFREIGSEQYFGPGTRLTVT.

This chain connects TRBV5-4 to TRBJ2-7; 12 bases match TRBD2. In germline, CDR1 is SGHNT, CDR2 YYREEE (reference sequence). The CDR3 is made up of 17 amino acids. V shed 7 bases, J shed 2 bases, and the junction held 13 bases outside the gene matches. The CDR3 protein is CASSSGGDPSGAYEQYF. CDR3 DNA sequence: TGTGCCAGCTCTAGCGGGGGGGACCCCTCGGGGGCCTACGAGCAGTACTTC. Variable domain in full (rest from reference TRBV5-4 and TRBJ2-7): ETGVTQSPTHLIKTRGQQVTLRCSSQSGHNTVSWYQQALGQGPQFIFQYYREEENGRGNFPPRFSGLQFPNYSSELNVNALELDDSALYLCASSSGGDPSGAYEQYFGPGTRLTVT.

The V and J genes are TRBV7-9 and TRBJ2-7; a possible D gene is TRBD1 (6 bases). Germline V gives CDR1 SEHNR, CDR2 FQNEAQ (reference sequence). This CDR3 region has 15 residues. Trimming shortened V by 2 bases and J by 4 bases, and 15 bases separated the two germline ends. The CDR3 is CASSLMGHGIYEQYF. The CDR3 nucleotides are TGTGCCAGCAGCTTAATGGGACACGGAATATACGAGCAGTACTTC. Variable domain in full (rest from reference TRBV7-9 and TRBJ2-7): DTGVSQNPRHKITKRGQNVTFRCDPISEHNRLYWYRQTLGQGPEFLTYFQNEAQLEKSRLLSDRFSAERPKGSFSTLEIQRTEQGDSAMYLCASSLMGHGIYEQYFGPGTRLTVT.

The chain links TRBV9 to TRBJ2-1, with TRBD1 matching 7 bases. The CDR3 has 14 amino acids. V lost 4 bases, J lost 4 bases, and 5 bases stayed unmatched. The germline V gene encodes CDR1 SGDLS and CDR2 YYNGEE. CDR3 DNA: TGTGCCAGCAGCACCCAACAGGGGTACAATGAGCAGTTCTTC. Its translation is CASSTQQGYNEQFF.

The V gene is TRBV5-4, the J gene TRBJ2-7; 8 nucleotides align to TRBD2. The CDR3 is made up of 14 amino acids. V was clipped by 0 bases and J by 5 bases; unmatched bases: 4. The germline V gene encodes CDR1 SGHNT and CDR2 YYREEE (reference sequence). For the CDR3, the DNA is TGTGCCAGCAGCTTGGAGGGACTAGGAAACGAGCAGTACTTC. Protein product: CASSLEGLGNEQYF.

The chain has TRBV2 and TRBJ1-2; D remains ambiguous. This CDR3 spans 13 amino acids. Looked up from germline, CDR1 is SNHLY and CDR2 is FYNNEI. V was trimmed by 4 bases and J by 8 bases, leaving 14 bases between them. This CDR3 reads CASSVRSGAGYTF. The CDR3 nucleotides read TGTGCCAGCAGTGTCAGGTCCGGCGCCGGCTACACCTTC.